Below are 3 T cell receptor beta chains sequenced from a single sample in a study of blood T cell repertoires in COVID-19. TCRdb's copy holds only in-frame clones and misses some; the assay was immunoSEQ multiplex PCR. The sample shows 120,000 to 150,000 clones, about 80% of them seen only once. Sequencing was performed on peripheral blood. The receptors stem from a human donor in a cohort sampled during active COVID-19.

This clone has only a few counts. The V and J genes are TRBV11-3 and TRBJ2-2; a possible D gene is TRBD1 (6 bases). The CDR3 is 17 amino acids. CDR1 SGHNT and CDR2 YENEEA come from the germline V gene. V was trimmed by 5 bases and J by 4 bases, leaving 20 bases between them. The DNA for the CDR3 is TGTGCCAGCAGCAGGAGAGGCGCAGGGGTGAGCACCGGGGAGCTGTTTTTT. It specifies CASSRRGAGVSTGELFF.

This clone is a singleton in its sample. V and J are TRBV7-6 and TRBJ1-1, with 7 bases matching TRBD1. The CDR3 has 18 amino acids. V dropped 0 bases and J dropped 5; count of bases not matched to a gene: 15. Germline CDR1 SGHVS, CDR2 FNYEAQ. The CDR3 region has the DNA TGTGCCAGCAGCTTAGCGTCCGTGTCGGGAGGGGGCCGGACTGAAGCTTTCTTT. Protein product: CASSLASVSGGGRTEAFF.

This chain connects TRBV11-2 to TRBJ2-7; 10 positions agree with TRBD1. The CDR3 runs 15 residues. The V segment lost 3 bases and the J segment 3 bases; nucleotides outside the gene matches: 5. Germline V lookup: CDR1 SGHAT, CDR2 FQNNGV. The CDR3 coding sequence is TGTGCCAGCAGCTTGATGGGACAGGGGCTCTACGAGCAGTACTTC. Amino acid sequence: CASSLMGQGLYEQYF.